This T cell receptor beta chain was retrieved from a study of preoperative IRX-2 immunotherapy in early breast cancer. There are a few counts of this clone. This table comes from immunoSEQ multiplex PCR, and its TCRdb copy is limited to in-frame clones, with some not included. The sample has over 30,000 clones; just under 90% are singletons. Treatment defined: preoperative locoregional IRX-2 cytokine immunotherapy. This phase Ib study tested locoregional IRX-2 cytokine immunotherapy given before surgery. V lost 1 base, J lost 0 bases, and 9 bases lay in between. CDR1 is SGHNT, CDR2 YENEEA, per germline. The CDR3 covers 15 residues.

The origin of this receptor is a human donor with breast cancer. The V call is TRBV11-3, the J call TRBJ1-1; D is ambiguous. The sample was tumor tissue, taken after IRX-2 immunotherapy. CDR3: CASSLGRPMNTEAFF. In DNA form, the CDR3 reads TGTGCCAGCAGCTTAGGACGGCCCATGAACACTGAAGCTTTCTTT. The full variable domain, completed using reference TRBV11-3 and TRBJ1-1, is EAGVVQSPRYKIIEKKQPVAFWCNPISGHNTLYWYLQNLGQGPELLIRYENEEAVDDSQLPKDRFSAERLKGVDSTLKIQPAELGDSAVYLCASSLGRPMNTEAFFGQGTRLTVV.